This entry lists 26 T cell receptor beta chains sequenced from one sample in a study of control samples from healthy donors and cancer patients. Using immunoSEQ multiplex PCR, the repertoire was profiled, and TCRdb retains in-frame clones only, with some absent. The top ten hold around 1.5% of the sample, which has about 170,000 clones, 94% seen once. The sequencing input was blood. The receptor source for this set is a young woman in good health.

The chain recombines TRBV11-2 with TRBJ1-6, with D uncertain. The CDR3 totals 12 residues. CDR1 SGHAT and CDR2 FQNNGV come from the germline V gene. Trimming removed 0 bases from V and 7 bases from J, with 1 base in between. CDR3 sequence reads: CASSLENSPLHF. The CDR3 DNA follows: TGTGCCAGCAGCTTAGAGAATTCACCCCTCCACTTT.

CDR3 coding DNA: TGCGCCAGCAGCTCCACCGGGACACCGAACACTGAAGCTTTCTTT. It encodes CASSSTGTPNTEAFF. The gene calls are TRBV5-1 and TRBJ1-1, with D perhaps matching TRBD1 (6 bases). Trimming cost V 3 bases and J 1 base, with 13 bases left between them. Germline lookup yields CDR1 SGHRS and CDR2 YFSETQ. The CDR3 loop spans 15 amino acids.

The chain joins TRBV7-2 to TRBJ1-2; D is ambiguous. Germline-derived CDR1 and CDR2 are SGHTA and FQGNSA. This CDR3 has 15 residues. V lost 1 base and J lost 3, with 12 bases in between. The CDR3 nucleotides are TGTGCCAGCAGCTTAGGCCTGGGAAACGACTATGGCTACACCTTC. Translation: CASSLGLGNDYGYTF.

The CDR3 DNA is TGTGCCAGCAGCCGAGATGACCTGGGGGTTTTCTTT. It yields the protein CASSRDDLGVFF. The V call is TRBV2, the J call TRBJ1-1, with D perhaps matching TRBD1 (5 bases). Deletions cut 6 bases from V and 13 bases from J, with 18 bases between. CDR3 length: 12 residues. Per germline, CDR1 SNHLY and CDR2 FYNNEI.

The chain links TRBV11-3 to TRBJ1-2; D gene uncertain. Germline V lookup: CDR1 SGHNT, CDR2 YENEEA. The V end was cut by 5 bases, the J end by 4 bases, with 14 bases between. The CDR3 is made up of 14 amino acids. The CDR3 sequence is CASSGRREGYGYTF. In nucleotides, the CDR3 is TGTGCCAGCAGCGGAAGACGGGAGGGCTATGGCTACACCTTC.

This chain connects TRBV6-5 to TRBJ1-5, with D possibly being TRBD1 (5 bases). This CDR3 spans 15 amino acids. V was pared by 10 bases and J by 0 bases, with 16 bases between. Germline loops: CDR1 MNHEY, CDR2 SVGAGI. CDR3 coding DNA: TGTGCCAAACGGGGGTCCCCGATTAGCAATCAGCCCCAGCATTTT. As protein: CAKRGSPISNQPQHF.

The V call is TRBV5-6, the J call TRBJ2-1, with 9 bases lining up with TRBD2. Germline V gene sequence: CDR1 SGHDT, CDR2 YYEEEE. This CDR3 has 14 amino acids. With 1 base clipped from V and 8 bases from J, the junction kept 4 bases outside the gene matches. The CDR3 is CASSLPSGVDEQFF. CDR3 nucleotide sequence: TGTGCCAGCAGCTTGCCTAGCGGGGTCGATGAGCAGTTCTTC. Complete variable domain (other parts from reference TRBV5-6 and TRBJ2-1): DAGVTQSPTHLIKTRGQQVTLRCSPKSGHDTVSWYQQALGQGPQFIFQYYEEEERQRGNFPDRFSGHQFPNYSSELNVNALLLGDSALYLCASSLPSGVDEQFFGPGTRLTVL.

Of note for this clone: An end of the junction does not agree with germline; a read error may underlie this. The chain employs TRBV7-7 and TRBJ2-1, with unresolved D. The germline CDR1 and CDR2 sequences are SSHAT and FNYEAQ (reference sequence). CDR3 size: 17 residues. As DNA, the CDR3 is TGTGCTAGCAGCGCCCACCAAGGGTGTAGCTCCTACAATGAGCAGTTCTTC. Translated, it gives CASSAHQGCSSYNEQFF. Full variable domain (rest looked up from reference TRBV7-7 and TRBJ2-1): GAGVSQSPRYKVTKRGQDVTLRCDPISSHATLYWYQQALGQGPEFLTYFNYEAQPDKSGLPSDRFSAERPEGSISTLTIQRTEQRDSAMYRCASSAHQGCSSYNEQFFGPGTRLTVL.

This clone was seen just once. This chain uses TRBV28 with TRBJ2-7, with D perhaps TRBD1 or TRBD2 (5 bases each). Trimming shortened V by 5 bases and J by 6 bases, and 20 bases separated the two germline ends. Looked up from germline, CDR1 is MDHEN and CDR2 is SYDVKM. There are 15 residues in the CDR3. The CDR3 DNA is TGTGCCAGCAGTCCTCGGGGCAGGACCTATAGCGAGCAGTACTTC. It yields the protein CASSPRGRTYSEQYF.

CDR3 bases: TGTGCCAGCAGCCCCCAGGGGCAGACTGAAGCTTTCTTT. Translation gives CASSPQGQTEAFF. The chain is built from TRBV7-2 and TRBJ1-1; weak D call: TRBD1 (6 bases). V lost 5 bases and J 5 bases, leaving 12 bases between the germline ends. The CDR3 consists of 13 residues. Per germline, CDR1 SGHTA and CDR2 FQGNSA.

This rearrangement joins TRBV19 to TRBJ2-7, with 12 bases lining up with TRBD1. The germline V gene has CDR1 LNHDA and CDR2 SQIVND (reference sequence). With 4 bases clipped from V and 4 bases from J, the junction kept 5 bases outside the gene matches. CDR3 size: 15 residues. The CDR3, as DNA: TGTGCCAGTAGTAAGGGGACAGGGGGCAATTACGAGCAGTACTTC. Encoded protein: CASSKGTGGNYEQYF.

The chain has TRBV14 and TRBJ2-2; a possible D gene is TRBD2 (7 bases). Germline V lookup: CDR1 SGHDN, CDR2 FVKESK. V lost 2 bases, J lost 7 bases, and 17 bases lay in between. CDR3 size: 16 residues. CDR3 DNA: TGTGCCAGCAGCCAAAGGGAGGGGACAATCGGCGGGGAGCTGTTTTTT. Translation: CASSQREGTIGGELFF.

This chain uses TRBV28 with TRBJ1-1; 8 bases agree with TRBD1. This CDR3 is 12 amino acids long. Germline V gene lookup returns CDR1 MDHEN and CDR2 SYDVKM. The ends lost 4 bases at V and 10 bases at J; junction bases unmatched: 5. CDR3 nucleotides: TGTGCCAGCAGTTACAGGGGGATGGGAGCTTTCTTT. Translated, it gives CASSYRGMGAFF.

V gene TRBV9 combines with J gene TRBJ1-1, with D possibly matching TRBD1 (5 bases). V lost 2 bases, J lost 1 base, and 12 bases lay in between. CDR3 size: 15 residues. Germline values: CDR1 SGDLS, CDR2 YYNGEE. CDR3 coding DNA: TGTGCCAGCAGCGTGGGGGTGGGAGGGAACACTGAAGCTTTCTTT. As protein: CASSVGVGGNTEAFF.

The chain is built from TRBV6-5 and TRBJ2-5, with D maybe TRBD2 (6 bases). The CDR3 length is 13 residues. Germline assignment: CDR1 MNHEY and CDR2 SVGAGI. V was pared by 7 bases and J by 4 bases, with 13 bases between. The CDR3 DNA sequence: TGTGCCAGCACCCTGACTAGTCTAGAGACCCAGTACTTC. Translating gives CASTLTSLETQYF.

The V and J genes are TRBV6-1 and TRBJ1-4; no clear D gene. V was pared by 2 bases and J by 0 bases, with 7 bases between. In germline, CDR1 is MNHNS, CDR2 SASEGT. The CDR3 contains 15 residues. CDR3 protein: CASSETGATNEKLFF. In nucleotides, the CDR3 is TGTGCCAGCAGTGAAACGGGAGCAACTAATGAAAAACTGTTTTTT.

The rearrangement uses TRBV19 and TRBJ2-3; no firm D call. In germline, CDR1 is LNHDA, CDR2 SQIVND (reference sequence). This CDR3 has 15 amino acids. V lost 3 bases and J lost 2, with 12 bases in between. CDR3 protein: CASSIARKITDTQYF. The CDR3, as DNA: TGTGCCAGTAGTATTGCTCGCAAAATCACAGATACGCAGTATTTT. Together with reference TRBV19 and TRBJ2-3, the CDR3 gives the full variable domain: DGGITQSPKYLFRKEGQNVTLSCEQNLNHDAMYWYRQDPGQGLRLIYYSQIVNDFQKGDIAEGYSVSREKKESFPLTVTSAQKNPTAFYLCASSIARKITDTQYFGPGTRLTVL.

V and J are TRBV5-1 and TRBJ2-7, with 11 bases fitting TRBD2. V lost 4 bases and J lost 2; bases outside the gene matches: 8. The germline V gene encodes CDR1 SGHRS and CDR2 YFSETQ. The CDR3 sequence is 16 residues long. This chain's CDR3 is CASSLVPGLAAYEQYF. In nucleotides, the CDR3 is TGCGCCAGCAGCCTAGTCCCGGGACTAGCGGCCTACGAGCAGTACTTC.

The J gene is TRBJ2-2, the V gene TRBV6-5, with no clear D. From germline, CDR1 is MNHEY and CDR2 SVGAGI. V was clipped by 7 bases and J by 5 bases, with 11 bases between them. The CDR3 is made up of 13 amino acids. The CDR3 loop is CASTSSGTGELFF. CDR3 DNA: TGTGCCAGCACCTCAAGTGGGACCGGGGAGCTGTTTTTT.

The gene calls are TRBV7-2 and TRBJ1-1, with 10 bases identical to TRBD1. With V trimmed by 6 bases and J by 4 bases, 11 bases remained unmatched. Germline CDR1 is SGHTA and CDR2 is FQGNSA. The CDR3 sequence is 16 residues long. CDR3 sequence (DNA): TGTGCCAGCAGAAATCGACAGGGGGCGGGGAGCACTGAAGCTTTCTTT. It is translated as CASRNRQGAGSTEAFF.

About this clone: One junction end does not reproduce the germline sequence, and a read error may be involved. The chain joins TRBV7-7 to TRBJ1-1; tentative D call: TRBD1 (5 bases). Germline CDR1 and CDR2: SSHAT and FNYEAQ (reference sequence). The CDR3 totals 14 residues. CDR3 protein: CASSRIGDDTEAFF. The CDR3 bases are TGTGCTAGCAGCCGAATCGGGGACGATACTGAAGCTTTCTTT.

This rearrangement joins TRBV12-3 or TRBV12-4 to TRBJ1-1, with D uncertain. V shed 6 bases and J shed 1 base, with 9 bases lying between them. The CDR3 runs 13 residues. The CDR3 is CASSRHRNTEAFF. The CDR3 DNA reads as TGTGCCAGCAGCCGTCACAGGAACACTGAAGCTTTCTTT.

The rearrangement uses TRBV23-1 and TRBJ2-7; D is perhaps TRBD1 (5 bases). TRBV23-1 is an open reading frame, and its role is uncertain. The CDR3 spans 13 residues. V was pared by 2 bases and J by 0 bases, with 5 bases between. The CDR3: CASSQDSSYEQYF. Here the CDR3 DNA reads TGCGCCAGCAGTCAAGACAGCTCCTACGAGCAGTACTTC.

The chain is built from TRBV28 and TRBJ2-2, with D unresolved. Germline CDR1 reads MDHEN; CDR2 reads SYDVKM. Trimming shortened V by 6 bases and J by 1 base, and 9 bases separated the two germline ends. The length of the CDR3 is 14 residues. The CDR3 nucleotides read TGTGCCAGCAGGGAAATGGAGAACACCGGGGAGCTGTTTTTT. Its protein product is CASREMENTGELFF.

Comment on this clone: Other DNA sequences in this specimen translate into the identical CDR3. The chain uses TRBV29-1 and TRBJ1-2, with a weak D call TRBD1 (5 bases). V was shortened by 2 bases and J by 4 bases, with 8 bases between the two germline ends. The CDR3 spans 12 residues. Germline-derived CDR1 and CDR2 are SQVTM and ANQGSEA. CDR3 sequence: CSVELGGYGYTF. The CDR3 coding sequence is TGCAGCGTTGAATTGGGGGGCTATGGCTACACCTTC.

The chain carries TRBV5-8 and TRBJ1-1; TRBD1 might be the D (6 bases). The length of the CDR3 is 14 residues. Trimming cost V 0 bases and J 1 base, with 7 bases left between them. Germline V gene data show CDR1 as SGHTS and CDR2 as YDEGEE. CDR3 nucleotide sequence: TGTGCCAGCAGCTTGGGGACAGCGAACACTGAAGCTTTCTTT. Translating it yields CASSLGTANTEAFF.